This is a list of T cell receptor beta chains from one sample in a study of T cell responses to AZD1222 COVID-19 vaccine. Repertoires were generated with immunoSEQ multiplex PCR, while TCRdb's copy carries only in-frame clones and drops some. The table lists about 180,000 clones, just over 85% of them singletons. Sequences were derived from peripheral blood, sampled on day 0 of AZD1222 vaccination. These TCRs come from an adult in good health. The conserved cysteine and the conserved F or W are not part of the CDR3 here. Clone size, where shown, is once, few, many, or a class for clones that have expanded.

>NA|TRBV6-1|TRBJ2-3
ASSEIWTRTDTQY
>NA|TRBV12-3/TRBV12-4|TRBJ1-4
ASSTTNEKLF
>once|TRBV19|TRBJ2-1
ASSTDRSSYNEQF
>NA|TRBV6-5|TRBJ1-3
ASSTGAFGNTIY
>NA|TRBV11-2|TRBJ1-2
ASASDLGNHGYT
>NA|TRBV19|TRBJ1-2
ASSASARADGYT
>NA|TRBV2|TRBJ1-4
ASTLGGGDEKLF
>NA|TRBV5-1|TRBJ2-1
ASSLGDSAPNEQF
>NA|TRBV7-2|TRBJ1-2
ASEGGVYGYT
>NA|TRBV7-9|TRBJ2-5
ASSLGTGRETQY
>NA|TRBV2|TRBJ2-3
ATHPGALGDTQY
>NA|TRBV5-5|TRBJ1-2
ASSLAGYGYT
>NA|TRBV30|TRBJ2-2
ARGTLNTGELF
>NA|TRBV2|TRBJ2-3
ASGYTDTQY
>NA|TRBV4-1|TRBJ2-1
ASSQTSLYYNEQF
>NA|TRBV6-5|TRBJ1-1
ASSRTESEAF
>NA|TRBV28|TRBJ1-4
ASSPPEGQAGEKLF
>once|TRBV4-1|TRBJ2-6
ASSQPSAGSPDINSGANVLT
>NA|TRBV5-8|TRBJ2-5
ASSKGRTQQETQY
>few|TRBV18|TRBJ1-2
ASSPTGTDYGYT
>NA|TRBV7-8|TRBJ1-1
ASSPGTVVGAF
>NA|TRBV5-6|TRBJ1-1
ASSSARTGNTEAF
>NA|TRBV6-4|TRBJ1-1
ASGLQGPTEAF
>NA|TRBV28|TRBJ1-5
ASSGGWYSNQPQH
>NA|TRBV7-9|TRBJ1-1
ASSLVPNTEAF
>NA|TRBV7-6|TRBJ1-1
ASSLDYRGNTEAF
>NA|TRBV18|TRBJ2-5
ASSTQRETQY
>NA|TRBV7-9|TRBJ1-5
ASSREGGSNQPQH
>NA|TRBV18|TRBJ2-2
ASSPNVGELF
>once|TRBV6-5|TRBJ2-7
ASSHLGGYEQY